What follows are 12 T cell receptor beta chains derived from one specimen sequenced in a study of shared clonotypes between healthy human individuals. TCRdb's copy holds only in-frame clones and misses some; the assay was immunoSEQ multiplex PCR. The table includes 800,000 to 950,000 clones, 90% to 97% detected once. Terminally differentiated effector memory CD45RA+ cells were excluded by CCR7 positive selection of CD45RO-negative cells. The sequenced sample consisted of naive CD8+ T cells sorted from blood. Receptors originate from a man aged 25-45 years in good health.

The chain couples TRBV7-9 to TRBJ2-1; D unresolved. The germline V gene has CDR1 SEHNR and CDR2 FQNEAQ (reference sequence). Trimming removed 5 bases at V and 12 bases at J, with 17 bases between. This CDR3 comprises 13 residues. The CDR3 sequence: CASSPPVDLRQFF. In nucleotides, the CDR3 is TGTGCCAGCAGCCCCCCGGTAGATCTGAGGCAGTTCTTC.

The V call is TRBV27, the J call TRBJ1-5; D is ambiguous. Trimming pared 3 bases from V and 0 bases from J, leaving 9 bases between. The CDR3 runs 15 residues. CDR1 is MNHEY and CDR2 is SMNVEV in the germline V gene (reference sequence). The CDR3: CASSLVRNSNQPQHF. The CDR3 DNA reads TGTGCCAGCAGTTTGGTCCGTAATAGCAATCAGCCCCAGCATTTT.

The rearrangement joins TRBV2 to TRBJ2-7; 8 bases are shared with TRBD1. This CDR3 is 14 amino acids long. The germline CDR1 and CDR2 sequences are SNHLY and FYNNEI. V lost 6 bases and J lost 3; bases outside the gene matches: 7. The CDR3 DNA reads TGTGCCAGCAGCCGACAGGGGAAGGGCTACGAGCAGTACTTC. Its protein is CASSRQGKGYEQYF.

The V gene is TRBV7-9, the J gene TRBJ2-7, with 11 bases that match TRBD2. Trimming removed 5 bases from V and 1 base from J; junction bases left unmatched: 7. Germline V CDR1 and CDR2: SEHNR, FQNEAQ (reference sequence). The CDR3 length is 16 residues. DNA for the CDR3: TGTGCCAGCAGCCCCTGGACTAGCGGGCCTTCCTACGAGCAGTACTTC. Translating it yields CASSPWTSGPSYEQYF. The full variable domain, in which reference TRBV7-9 and TRBJ2-7 provide the parts outside the CDR3, is DTGVSQNPRHKITKRGQNVTFRCDPISEHNRLYWYRQTLGQGPEFLTYFQNEAQLEKSRLLSDRFSAERPKGSFSTLEIQRTEQGDSAMYLCASSPWTSGPSYEQYFGPGTRLTVT.

V and J are TRBV7-6 and TRBJ2-1; tentatively, D is TRBD2 (5 bases). The ends were cut back, 2 bases at V and 3 bases at J, with 20 bases in the middle. From germline, CDR1 is SGHVS and CDR2 FNYEAQ. This CDR3 spans 18 amino acids. The CDR3 sequence is CASSLLRDGRSNYNEQFF. The DNA of the CDR3 is TGTGCCAGCAGCTTATTGAGGGATGGGCGATCGAACTACAATGAGCAGTTCTTC.

In this sample, this clone turned up once. This chain links TRBV6-5 with TRBJ2-1, with D possibly being TRBD2 (5 bases). The V end lost 8 bases, the J end lost 5 bases, and 10 bases lay between the germline ends. Germline V gene lookup returns CDR1 MNHEY and CDR2 SVGAGI. The CDR3 consists of 12 residues. In nucleotides, the CDR3 is TGTGCCAGCGAGGGCCAAAACAATGAGCAGTTCTTC. Residues: CASEGQNNEQFF.

CDR3 nucleotides: TGTGCCAGCAGCTTAGAGCCTAGCGGGAGATCGGATACGCAGTATTTT. This gives the protein CASSLEPSGRSDTQYF. The chain carries TRBV11-2 and TRBJ2-3; 10 bases line up with TRBD2. Germline assignment: CDR1 SGHAT and CDR2 FQNNGV. V shed 0 bases and J 6 bases; nucleotides not matched to a gene: 6. CDR3 length equals 16 residues.

The chain joins TRBV9 to TRBJ2-2, with TRBD1 matching over 10 bases. This CDR3 has 15 amino acids. The V gene's germline CDR1 is SGDLS and CDR2 YYNGEE. Trimming removed 3 bases from V and 7 bases from J; junction bases left unmatched: 6. The CDR3, as DNA: TGTGCCAGCAGCGCGGAAGGGACAGGGGTCGGGGAGCTGTTTTTT. It yields the protein CASSAEGTGVGELFF.

The chain recombines TRBV9 with TRBJ2-1; D unresolved. Germline V gene data show CDR1 as SGDLS and CDR2 as YYNGEE. The CDR3 contains 14 residues. With 0 bases removed from V and 3 bases from J, the gap between germline ends came to 7 bases. CDR3 in amino acids: CASSVAPDYNEQFF. CDR3 DNA sequence: TGTGCCAGCAGCGTAGCCCCAGACTACAATGAGCAGTTCTTC. Together with reference TRBV9 and TRBJ2-1, the CDR3 gives the full variable domain: DSGVTQTPKHLITATGQRVTLRCSPRSGDLSVYWYQQSLDQGLQFLIQYYNGEERAKGNILERFSAQQFPDLHSELNLSSLELGDSALYFCASSVAPDYNEQFFGPGTRLTVL.

This chain uses TRBV9 with TRBJ1-1, with 7 positions matching TRBD1. Germline CDR1 and CDR2: SGDLS and YYNGEE. The CDR3 runs to 14 residues. V shed 6 bases, J shed 1 base, and the junction held 6 bases outside the gene matches. The CDR3 region has the DNA TGTGCCAGCAACGAGGGGGCGCGGAACACTGAAGCTTTCTTT. Amino acids: CASNEGARNTEAFF.

Note on this clone: Other DNA sequences within the sample encode an identical CDR3. The V gene is TRBV7-9, the J gene TRBJ1-1; TRBD1 is a possible D gene (5 bases). Trimming cost V 1 base and J 6 bases, with 6 bases left between them. CDR1 and CDR2 (germline): SEHNR, FQNEAQ (reference sequence). CDR3 length: 12 residues. The CDR3 region is CASSLGGSEAFF. The CDR3 bases are TGTGCCAGCAGCTTAGGGGGGTCTGAAGCTTTCTTT. Looking up the rest from reference TRBV7-9 and TRBJ1-1 gives the full variable domain: DTGVSQNPRHKITKRGQNVTFRCDPISEHNRLYWYRQTLGQGPEFLTYFQNEAQLEKSRLLSDRFSAERPKGSFSTLEIQRTEQGDSAMYLCASSLGGSEAFFGQGTRLTVV.

The gene calls are TRBV21-1 and TRBJ2-7; TRBD2 reflects the table's D call only, with no check against the DNA. TRBV21-1 is a known pseudogene. This CDR3 contains 18 residues. Written as DNA, the CDR3 is TGTGCCAGCAGCATAGGGACTAGCGGGAGGGCTTGGACCTACGAGCAGTACTTC. Its translation: CASSIGTSGRAWTYEQYF.